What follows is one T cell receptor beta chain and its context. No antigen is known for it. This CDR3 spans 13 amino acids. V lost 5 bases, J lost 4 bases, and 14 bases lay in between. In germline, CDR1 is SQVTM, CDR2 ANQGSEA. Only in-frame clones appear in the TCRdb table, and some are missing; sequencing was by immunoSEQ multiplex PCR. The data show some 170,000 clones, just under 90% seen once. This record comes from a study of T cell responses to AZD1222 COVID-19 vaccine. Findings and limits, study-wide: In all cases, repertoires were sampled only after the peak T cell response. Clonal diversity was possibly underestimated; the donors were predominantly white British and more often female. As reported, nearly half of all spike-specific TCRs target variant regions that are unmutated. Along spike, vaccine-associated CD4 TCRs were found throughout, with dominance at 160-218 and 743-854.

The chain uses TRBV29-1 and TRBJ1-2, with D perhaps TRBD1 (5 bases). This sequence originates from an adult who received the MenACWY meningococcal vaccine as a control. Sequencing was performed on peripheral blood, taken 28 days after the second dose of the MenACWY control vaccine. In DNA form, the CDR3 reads TGCAGCGTTAAAGGACAAAGCTTCTATGGCTACACCTTC. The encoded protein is CSVKGQSFYGYTF.